The present T cell receptor (beta chain) was sequenced within a study of technical replicates of blood from a few donors (dated by TCRdb to about 2017). As concerns this clone: No cognate antigen has been identified for it. Per-base quality was not reported, and no clone a single base away is much larger than it.

Library creation used the immunoSEQ multiplex PCR assay. The immuneACCESS repertoire file appears here via TCRdb, limited to in-frame rearrangements. These files lack a portion of the clones; in checked studies, under half of the deficit traces to unresolved V genes, and the cause of the others is not known. The sample has more than 70,000 clones on record, about 96% of them singletons. Of the sample, about 0.2% falls within the top ten clones. The CDR3 measures 17 amino acids from cysteine to phenylalanine. This entry keeps only the CDR3 DNA: 51 bases, framed from base 1. V is cut by 5 bases and J by 0 bases, and the space between the germline ends is 17 bases. The CDR1 and CDR2 encoded by the germline V gene are SGHDN and FVKESK.

This chain is built from TRBV14 and TRBJ1-3; TRBD1 is a weak D gene call, 6 bases matching. What was sequenced was T cells isolated from PBMCs. This clonotype was sampled from a human donor in good health. The nucleotide sequence reads TGTGCCAGCAGCTCAACTCAGGGGCCCTACTCTGGAAACACCATATATTTT. This is translated as CASSSTQGPYSGNTIYF. When the CDR3 is completed using the reference TRBV14 and TRBJ1-3 genes on either side, the full variable domain is EAGVTQFPSHSVIEKGQTVTLRCDPISGHDNLYWYRRVMGKEIKFLLHFVKESKQDESGMPNNRFLAERTGGTYSTLKVQPAELEDSGVYFCASSSTQGPYSGNTIYFGEGSWLTVV.